These T cell receptor beta chains were read from a single sample in a study of T cells in localized non-small cell lung cancer. Produced via immunoSEQ multiplex PCR; TCRdb's table is partial and in-frame only. The repertoire holds approximately 5,100 clones, with roughly 30% as singletons. The sample in question was lung tumor tissue, obtained before any cancer treatment. Source of these receptors: a female donor of 60 years or more with stage I lung adenocarcinoma. Both conserved end residues are trimmed from each CDR3.

cdr3_length j_call v_call cdr3_aa
15 TRBJ2-2 TRBV9 AVSLRLRDLWGGELF
10 TRBJ2-5 TRBV19 AAGRGRETQY
12 TRBJ2-2 TRBV6-8 AISGQGSSGELF
12 TRBJ2-7 TRBV7-5 ASSALQGAYEQY
13 TRBJ2-1 TRBV11-3 ASSFGSRAYNEQF
13 TRBJ2-2 TRBV19 ASSKGQVNTGELF
14 TRBJ2-7 TRBV7-5 ASSIRTGTFSYEQY
13 TRBJ2-7 TRBV5-1 ASSALQGAGNEQY
11 TRBJ1-5 TRBV9 ASSIGASQPQH
12 TRBJ2-4 TRBV6-8 ASSFGGGSNIQY
11 TRBJ2-5 TRBV28 ASSFPGVETQY
15 TRBJ2-1 TRBV4-1 ASSQSLAGVYYNEQF
12 TRBJ1-3 TRBV6-8 ASSDSGPGNTIY
12 TRBJ2-1 TRBV18 ASSPGTGGREQF
15 TRBJ2-7 TRBV23-1 ASSQEGDGAVPYEQY
13 TRBJ2-2 TRBV5-1 ASSLGTLNTGELF
12 TRBJ2-7 TRBV19 ASSIAGAGYEQY
18 TRBJ1-1 TRBV5-1 ASKPWVPGTLRGLDTEAF
10 TRBJ2-7 TRBV28 ASSLTGDEQY
14 TRBJ2-2 TRBV18 ASSPTGPPGPGELF
12 TRBJ2-3 TRBV6-8 ASSAQGAPDTQY
12 TRBJ2-1 TRBV11-3 ASSLSGGDNEQF
13 TRBJ2-3 TRBV9 ASSSTPSSTDTQY
12 TRBJ1-1 TRBV30 AWSTGHANTEAF
15 TRBJ2-3 TRBV15 ATSRGGGRHTTDTQY
15 TRBJ2-1 TRBV28 ASTSGGRPSSYNEQF
15 TRBJ2-1 TRBV11-3 ASSPASGGSSYNEQF
10 TRBJ1-2 TRBV28 ASSLSGDGYT
13 TRBJ1-2 TRBV18 ASSPPSQGNYGYT
10 TRBJ1-1 TRBV6-8 ASSYGGTEAF
13 TRBJ2-4 TRBV29-1 SVRTGAIRGNIQY
13 TRBJ1-3 TRBV19 ASSPPGQGRNTIY
16 TRBJ2-7 TRBV2 ASSEAPSGGGIAYEQY
14 TRBJ2-1 TRBV11-3 ASSLMGGGEYNEQF
15 TRBJ1-6 TRBV7-5 ASTFYDRGIDNSPLH
10 TRBJ2-7 TRBV28 ASGTGGSEQY
13 TRBJ1-4 TRBV11-3 ASSLVLGENEKLF
12 TRBJ2-7 TRBV11-3 ASSLRAGLNEQY
11 TRBJ1-2 TRBV6-8 ASSLVESGGYT
12 TRBJ2-3 TRBV6-8 ASRRGGNTDTQY
12 TRBJ1-2 TRBV6-8 ASRRTGQGGGYT
12 TRBJ2-7 TRBV28 ASSLSPSSYEQY
13 TRBJ2-3 TRBV7-5 ASSLGQGIGDTQY
11 TRBJ1-2 TRBV28 ASTSRGEGGYT
12 TRBJ2-2 TRBV5-1 ASSYNGGTGELF
12 TRBJ2-5 TRBV11-3 ASSLGQHQETQY
14 TRBJ1-2 TRBV19 ASSMLLRGAGYGYT
10 TRBJ2-3 TRBV9 ASSVSTDTQY
14 TRBJ2-1 TRBV30 AWSVLSAGAGNEQF